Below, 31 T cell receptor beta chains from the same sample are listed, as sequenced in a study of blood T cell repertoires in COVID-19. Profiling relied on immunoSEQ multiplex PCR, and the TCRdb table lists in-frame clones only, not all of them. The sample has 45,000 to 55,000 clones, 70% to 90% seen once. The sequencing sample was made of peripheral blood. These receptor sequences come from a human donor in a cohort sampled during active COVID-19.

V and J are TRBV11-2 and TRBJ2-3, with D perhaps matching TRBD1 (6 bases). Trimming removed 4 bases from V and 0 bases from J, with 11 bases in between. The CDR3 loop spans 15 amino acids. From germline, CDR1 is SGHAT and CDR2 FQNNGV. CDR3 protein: CASSYDRLSTDTQYF. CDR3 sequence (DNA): TGTGCCAGCAGCTACGACAGGCTGAGCACAGATACGCAGTATTTT.

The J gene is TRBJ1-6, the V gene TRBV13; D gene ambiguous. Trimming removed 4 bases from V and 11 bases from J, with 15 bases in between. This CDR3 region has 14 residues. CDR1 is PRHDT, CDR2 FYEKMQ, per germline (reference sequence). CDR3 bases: TGTGCCAGCAGCTGCACACCTGTGGTTGCACCCCTCCACTTT. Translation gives CASSCTPVVAPLHF.

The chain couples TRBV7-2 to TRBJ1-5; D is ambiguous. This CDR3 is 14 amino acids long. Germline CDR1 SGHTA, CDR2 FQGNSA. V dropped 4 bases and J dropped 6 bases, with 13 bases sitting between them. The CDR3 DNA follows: TGTGCCAGCAGCTACGGTGATAGGAGTCAGCCCCAGCATTTT. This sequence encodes CASSYGDRSQPQHF.

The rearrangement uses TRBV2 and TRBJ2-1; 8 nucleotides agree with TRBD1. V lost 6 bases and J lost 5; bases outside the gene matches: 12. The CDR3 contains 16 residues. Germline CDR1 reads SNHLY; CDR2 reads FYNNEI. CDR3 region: CASRGVGQGGDNEQFF. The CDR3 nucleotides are TGTGCCAGCAGGGGGGTAGGACAGGGAGGAGACAATGAGCAGTTCTTC. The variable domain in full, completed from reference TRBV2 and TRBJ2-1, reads EPEVTQTPSHQVTQMGQEVILRCVPISNHLYFYWYRQILGQKVEFLVSFYNNEISEKSEIFDDQFSVERPDGSNFTLKIRSTKLEDSAMYFCASRGVGQGGDNEQFFGPGTRLTVL.

CDR3 in amino acids: CASSLGVAGGHTEAFF. CDR3 DNA: TGCGCCAGCAGCTTGGGTGTCGCAGGGGGGCACACTGAAGCTTTCTTT. The rearrangement uses TRBV5-1 and TRBJ1-1; TRBD1 aligns across 7 bases. There are 16 residues in the CDR3. Germline assignment: CDR1 SGHRS and CDR2 YFSETQ. The J segment lost 3 bases and the V segment lost 0 bases, leaving 8 bases of the junction unmatched.

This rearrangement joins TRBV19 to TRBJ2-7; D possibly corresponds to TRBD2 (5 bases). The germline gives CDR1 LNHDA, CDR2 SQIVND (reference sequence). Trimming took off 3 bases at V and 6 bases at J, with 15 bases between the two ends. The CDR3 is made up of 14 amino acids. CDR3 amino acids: CASSIGRDRGEQYF. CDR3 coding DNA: TGTGCCAGTAGTATTGGCCGGGATCGTGGCGAGCAGTACTTC.

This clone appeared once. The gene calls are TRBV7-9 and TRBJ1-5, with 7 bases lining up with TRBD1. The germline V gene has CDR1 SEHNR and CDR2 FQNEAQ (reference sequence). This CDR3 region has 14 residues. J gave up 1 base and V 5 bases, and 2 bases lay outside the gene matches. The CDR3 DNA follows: TGTGCCAGCAGCGTGGGACAGAGCAATCAGCCCCAGCATTTT. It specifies CASSVGQSNQPQHF.

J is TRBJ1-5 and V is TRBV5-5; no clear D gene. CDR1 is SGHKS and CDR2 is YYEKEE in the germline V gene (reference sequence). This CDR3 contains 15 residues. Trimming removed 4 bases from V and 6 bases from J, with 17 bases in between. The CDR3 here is CASSAWLSEAQPQHF. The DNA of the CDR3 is TGTGCCAGCAGCGCCTGGTTGTCGGAGGCTCAGCCCCAGCATTTT.

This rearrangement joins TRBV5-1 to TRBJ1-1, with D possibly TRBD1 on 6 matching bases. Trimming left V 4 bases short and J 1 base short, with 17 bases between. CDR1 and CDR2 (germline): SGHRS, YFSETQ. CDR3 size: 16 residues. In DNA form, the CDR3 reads TGCGCCAGCAGCGAGTCAGGGGCTAAATCGAACACTGAAGCTTTCTTT. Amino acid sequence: CASSESGAKSNTEAFF.

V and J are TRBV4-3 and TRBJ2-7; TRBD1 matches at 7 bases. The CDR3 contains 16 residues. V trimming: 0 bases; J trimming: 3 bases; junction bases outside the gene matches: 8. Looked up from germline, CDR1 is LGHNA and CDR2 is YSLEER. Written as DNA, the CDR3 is TGCGCCAGCAGCCAAGAGGGACAGCCTTATCTCTACGAGCAGTACTTC. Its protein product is CASSQEGQPYLYEQYF.

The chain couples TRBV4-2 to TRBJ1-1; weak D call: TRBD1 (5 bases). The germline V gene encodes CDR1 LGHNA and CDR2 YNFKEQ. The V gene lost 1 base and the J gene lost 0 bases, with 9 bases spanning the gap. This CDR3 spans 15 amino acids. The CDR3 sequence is CASSQGVGVNTEAFF. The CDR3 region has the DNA TGTGCCAGCAGCCAAGGGGTAGGGGTGAACACTGAAGCTTTCTTT.

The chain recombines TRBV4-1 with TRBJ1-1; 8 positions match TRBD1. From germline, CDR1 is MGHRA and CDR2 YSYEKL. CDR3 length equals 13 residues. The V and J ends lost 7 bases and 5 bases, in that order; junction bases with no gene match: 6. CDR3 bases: TGCGCCAGCAAGGACAGGGTAAGAACTGAAGCTTTCTTT. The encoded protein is CASKDRVRTEAFF.

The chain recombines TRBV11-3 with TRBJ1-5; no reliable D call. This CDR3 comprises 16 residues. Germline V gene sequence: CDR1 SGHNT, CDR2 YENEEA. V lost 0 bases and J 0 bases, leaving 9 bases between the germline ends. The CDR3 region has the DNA TGTGCCAGCAGCTTAGATGAACAGTATAGCAATCAGCCCCAGCATTTT. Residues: CASSLDEQYSNQPQHF.

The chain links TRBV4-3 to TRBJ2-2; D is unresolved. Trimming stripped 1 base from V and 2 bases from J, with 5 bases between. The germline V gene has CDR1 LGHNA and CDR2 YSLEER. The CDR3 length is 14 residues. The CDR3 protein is CASSQGHNTGELFF. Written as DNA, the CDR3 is TGCGCCAGCAGCCAAGGGCACAACACCGGGGAGCTGTTTTTT.

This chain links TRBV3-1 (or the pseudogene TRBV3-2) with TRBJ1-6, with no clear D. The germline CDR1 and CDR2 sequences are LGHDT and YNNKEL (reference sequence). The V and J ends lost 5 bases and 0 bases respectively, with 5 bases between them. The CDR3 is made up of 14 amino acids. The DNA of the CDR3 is TGTGCCAGCAGCGATAGCTCCTATAATTCACCCCTCCACTTT. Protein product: CASSDSSYNSPLHF.

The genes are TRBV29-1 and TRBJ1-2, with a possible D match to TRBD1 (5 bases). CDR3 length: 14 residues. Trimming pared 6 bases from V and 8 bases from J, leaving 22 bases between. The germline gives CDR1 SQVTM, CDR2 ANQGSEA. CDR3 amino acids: CSVRDSTHVGGYTF. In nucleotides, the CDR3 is TGCAGCGTGAGGGACTCAACTCACGTGGGAGGCTACACCTTC.

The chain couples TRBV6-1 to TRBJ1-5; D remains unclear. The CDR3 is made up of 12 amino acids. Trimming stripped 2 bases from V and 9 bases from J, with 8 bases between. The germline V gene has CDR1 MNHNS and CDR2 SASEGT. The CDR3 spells CASSELPRPQHF. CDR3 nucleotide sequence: TGTGCCAGCAGTGAACTCCCCCGGCCCCAGCATTTT.

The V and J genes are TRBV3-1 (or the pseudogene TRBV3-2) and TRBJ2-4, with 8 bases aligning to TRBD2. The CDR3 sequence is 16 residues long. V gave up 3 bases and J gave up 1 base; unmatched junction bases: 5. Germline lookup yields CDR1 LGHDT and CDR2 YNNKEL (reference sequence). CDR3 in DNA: TGTGCCAGCAGCCAGAGGCGGGGGGAGGCCAAAAACATTCAGTACTTC. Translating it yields CASSQRRGEAKNIQYF.

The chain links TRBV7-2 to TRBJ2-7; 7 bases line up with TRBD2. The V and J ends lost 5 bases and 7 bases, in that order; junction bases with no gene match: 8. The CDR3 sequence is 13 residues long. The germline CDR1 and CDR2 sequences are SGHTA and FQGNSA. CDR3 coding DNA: TGTGCCAGCAGCCCCGGACTAGGCAGGGAGCAGTACTTC. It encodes CASSPGLGREQYF.

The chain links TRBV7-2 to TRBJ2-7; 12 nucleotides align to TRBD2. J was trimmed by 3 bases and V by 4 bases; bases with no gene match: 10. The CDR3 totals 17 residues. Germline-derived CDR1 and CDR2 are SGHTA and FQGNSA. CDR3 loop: CASSSLLLAGGHYEQYF. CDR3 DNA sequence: TGTGCCAGCAGCTCATTACTTCTAGCGGGGGGGCACTACGAGCAGTACTTC.

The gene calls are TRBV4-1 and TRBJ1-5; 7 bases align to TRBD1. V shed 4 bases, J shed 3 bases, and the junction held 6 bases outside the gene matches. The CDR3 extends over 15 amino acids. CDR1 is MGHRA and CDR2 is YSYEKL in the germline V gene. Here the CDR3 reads CASSPQGVFNQPQHF. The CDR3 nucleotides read TGCGCCAGCAGCCCCCAGGGGGTGTTCAATCAGCCCCAGCATTTT.

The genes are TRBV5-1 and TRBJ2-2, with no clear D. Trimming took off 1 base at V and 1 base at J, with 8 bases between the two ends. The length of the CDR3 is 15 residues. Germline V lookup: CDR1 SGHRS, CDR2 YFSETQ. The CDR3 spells CASSLMAENTGELFF. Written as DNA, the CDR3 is TGCGCCAGCAGCTTGATGGCGGAGAACACCGGGGAGCTGTTTTTT.

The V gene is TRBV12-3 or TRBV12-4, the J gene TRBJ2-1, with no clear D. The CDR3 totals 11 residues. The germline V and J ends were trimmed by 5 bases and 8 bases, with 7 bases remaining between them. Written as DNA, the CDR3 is TGTGCCAGCAGTCTAATCGATGAGCAGTTCTTC. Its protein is CASSLIDEQFF.

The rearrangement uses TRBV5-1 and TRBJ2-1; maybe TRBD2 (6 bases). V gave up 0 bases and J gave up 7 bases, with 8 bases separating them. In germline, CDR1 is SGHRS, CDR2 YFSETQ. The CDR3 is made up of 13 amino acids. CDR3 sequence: CASSLAGGNEQFF. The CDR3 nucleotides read TGCGCCAGCAGCTTGGCCGGAGGGAATGAGCAGTTCTTC.

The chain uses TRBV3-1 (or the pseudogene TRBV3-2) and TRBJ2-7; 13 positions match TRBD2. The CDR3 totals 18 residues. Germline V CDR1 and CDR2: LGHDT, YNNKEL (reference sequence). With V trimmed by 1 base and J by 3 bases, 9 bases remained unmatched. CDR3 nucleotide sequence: TGTGCCAGCAGCCAAGTGCCGGGACTAGCGGGGTCTTACTACGAGCAGTACTTC. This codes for CASSQVPGLAGSYYEQYF.

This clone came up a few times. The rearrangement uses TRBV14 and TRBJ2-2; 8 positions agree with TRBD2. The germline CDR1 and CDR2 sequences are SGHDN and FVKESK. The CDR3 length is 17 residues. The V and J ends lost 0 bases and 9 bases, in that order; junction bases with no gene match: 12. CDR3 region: CASSQDAVAGLSRELFF. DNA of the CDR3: TGTGCCAGCAGCCAAGATGCGGTAGCGGGACTTTCCCGGGAGCTGTTTTTT.

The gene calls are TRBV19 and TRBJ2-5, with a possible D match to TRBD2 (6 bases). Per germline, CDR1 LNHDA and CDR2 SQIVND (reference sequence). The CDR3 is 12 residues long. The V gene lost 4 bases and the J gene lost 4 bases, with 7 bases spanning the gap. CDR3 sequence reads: CASSRAGETQYF. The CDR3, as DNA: TGTGCCAGTAGTAGAGCGGGAGAGACCCAGTACTTC.

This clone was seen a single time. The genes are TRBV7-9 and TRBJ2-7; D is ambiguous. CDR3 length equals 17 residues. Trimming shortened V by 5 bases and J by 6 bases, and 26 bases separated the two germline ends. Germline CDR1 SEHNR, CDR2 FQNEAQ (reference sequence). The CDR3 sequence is CASSQSSPRLTVVEQYF. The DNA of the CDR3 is TGTGCCAGCAGCCAATCTTCTCCGAGACTCACGGTCGTCGAGCAGTACTTC.

As DNA, the CDR3 is TGCGCCAGCAGCTTGGGGATGGATAGCGGGGGGGCAGGAGAGACCCAGTACTTC. Its translation is CASSLGMDSGGAGETQYF. The chain recombines TRBV5-1 with TRBJ2-5; 11 bases are shared with TRBD2. The CDR3 is 18 residues long. V shed 0 bases and J 4 bases; nucleotides not matched to a gene: 11. The V gene's germline CDR1 is SGHRS and CDR2 YFSETQ.

DNA of the CDR3: TGTGCCAGCAGCCTCAGGACTAGCGGGAGGCCCGGAGCCTACAATGAGCAGTTCTTC. It encodes CASSLRTSGRPGAYNEQFF. This rearrangement joins TRBV7-6 to TRBJ2-1, with TRBD2 identical over 14 bases. In germline, CDR1 is SGHVS, CDR2 FNYEAQ. Germline trimming cut 5 bases from V and 2 bases from J; bases unmatched to any gene: 11. The CDR3 has 19 residues.

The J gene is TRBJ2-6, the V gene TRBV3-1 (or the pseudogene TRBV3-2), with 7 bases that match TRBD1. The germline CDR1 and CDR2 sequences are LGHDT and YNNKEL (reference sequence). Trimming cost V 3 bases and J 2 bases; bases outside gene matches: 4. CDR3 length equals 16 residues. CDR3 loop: CASSQLTGTGANVLTF. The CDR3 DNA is TGTGCCAGCAGCCAGCTGACAGGGACTGGGGCCAACGTCCTGACTTTC.